Listed here are 19 T cell receptor beta chains from one sample, sequenced in a study of response to subunit inactivated influenza vaccine. TCRdb reanalysed the RT-PCR reads using MiXCR and keeps one entry per CDR3 protein. Of 500,000 to 600,000 distinct CDR3 sequences listed, around 8% are singletons. This specimen was PBMCs from blood, taken less than 30 months after vaccination. The origin of the receptors is a man between 50 and 75 years old who received an inactivated influenza vaccine.

The chain joins TRBV9 to TRBJ2-3; 11 bases match TRBD1. This CDR3 has 15 residues. The V gene end was trimmed by 2 bases and the J gene end by 5 bases; junction bases not matched to a gene: 4. CDR1 SGDLS and CDR2 YYNGEE come from the germline V gene. CDR3 nucleotides: TGTGCCAGCAGCGTTGGACAGGGGGCGCAAGATACGCAGTATTTT. It is translated as CASSVGQGAQDTQYF.

The chain's CDR3 is CASTVTGLRVGEKLFF. The CDR3 DNA reads as TGTGCCAGCACCGTGACGGGTTTGAGGGTTGGTGAAAAACTGTTTTTT. The rearrangement links TRBV2 to TRBJ1-4; D uncertain. V shed 7 bases and J shed 7 bases, with 22 bases lying between them. The CDR3 length is 16 residues. Germline assignment: CDR1 SNHLY and CDR2 FYNNEI.

V gene TRBV7-2 combines with J gene TRBJ2-1; 7 bases agree with TRBD1. This CDR3 has 16 residues. With V trimmed by 6 bases and J by 0 bases, 8 bases remained unmatched. The germline V gene has CDR1 SGHTA and CDR2 FQGNSA. CDR3 sequence (DNA): TGTGCCAGCAGACCAGGGGGAAGATACTCCTACAATGAGCAGTTCTTC. This sequence encodes CASRPGGRYSYNEQFF.

The chain joins TRBV9 to TRBJ2-1; TRBD2 agrees at 9 bases. The germline CDR1 and CDR2 sequences are SGDLS and YYNGEE. V was pared by 3 bases and J by 4 bases, with 2 bases of the junction left unmatched. This CDR3 comprises 14 residues. This chain's CDR3 is CASSGSGSYNEQFF. In DNA form, the CDR3 reads TGTGCCAGCAGCGGTAGCGGGAGTTACAATGAGCAGTTCTTC.

The gene calls are TRBV7-9 and TRBJ2-1; 14 positions agree with TRBD2. J gave up 0 bases and V 3 bases, and 4 bases lay outside the gene matches. CDR3 length: 18 amino acids. Germline CDR1 reads SEHNR; CDR2 reads FQNEAQ (reference sequence). CDR3 amino acids: CASSFTGTSGGSYNEQFF. The CDR3 nucleotides read TGTGCCAGCAGCTTTACCGGGACTAGCGGGGGCTCCTACAATGAGCAGTTCTTC.

This clonotype was counted between two and nine times. J is TRBJ2-3 and V is TRBV20-1; 10 positions agree with TRBD2. The CDR3 runs 14 residues. From germline, CDR1 is DFQATT and CDR2 SNEGSKA (reference sequence). Losses at the gene ends were 6 bases for V and 3 bases for J; bases not matched to a gene: 6. The CDR3 protein is CSALAGVGTDTQYF. In nucleotides, the CDR3 is TGCAGTGCCCTAGCGGGAGTGGGTACAGATACGCAGTATTTT.

This clonotype was seen many times. This chain joins TRBV6-5 and TRBJ1-1; a weak D match, TRBD1 (6 bases). The V end lost 2 bases, the J end lost 1 base, and 11 bases lay between the germline ends. Germline CDR1 reads MNHEY; CDR2 reads SVGAGI. CDR3 length: 15 amino acids. The CDR3 bases are TGTGCCAGCAGTTACAATGGGGGCGGGAACACTGAAGCTTTCTTT. It specifies CASSYNGGGNTEAFF.

The chain uses TRBV7-9 and TRBJ2-1; no reliable D call. CDR1 and CDR2 (germline): SEHNR, FQNEAQ (reference sequence). The V and J ends lost 5 bases and 9 bases respectively, with 14 bases between them. The CDR3 runs 13 residues. The CDR3 here is CASSPTEPGEQFF. The CDR3 DNA sequence: TGTGCCAGCAGCCCCACGGAACCGGGTGAGCAGTTCTTC.

This clonotype was picked up a small number of times. The chain combines TRBV7-9 with TRBJ2-4; 11 nucleotides agree with TRBD1. From germline, CDR1 is SEHNR and CDR2 FQNEAQ (reference sequence). V shed 0 bases, J shed 5 bases, and the junction held 6 bases outside the gene matches. The length of the CDR3 is 17 residues. The CDR3 loop is CASSLAHGDRGENIQYF. The CDR3 region has the DNA TGTGCCAGCAGCTTAGCGCATGGGGACAGGGGGGAAAACATTCAGTACTTC.

V and J are TRBV5-1 and TRBJ1-1; D is unresolved. The CDR3 loop spans 15 amino acids. Germline CDR1 reads SGHRS; CDR2 reads YFSETQ. V lost 2 bases and J lost 0, with 11 bases in between. The CDR3 loop is CASSFQNILNTEAFF. CDR3 sequence (DNA): TGCGCCAGCAGCTTCCAAAATATTTTGAACACTGAAGCTTTCTTT.

The CDR3 sequence: CAISDPRGDRGPGELFF. CDR3 bases: TGTGCCATCAGTGACCCCAGGGGGGACAGGGGTCCCGGGGAGCTGTTTTTT. The chain combines TRBV10-3 with TRBJ2-2; 10 positions match TRBD1. Trimming took 3 bases from V and 6 from J; bases not matched to a gene: 10. CDR1 and CDR2 from the germline V gene are ENHRY and SYGVKD. The CDR3 is made up of 17 amino acids.

This clonotype was observed many times. The chain has TRBV6-5 and TRBJ2-5; 7 nucleotides match TRBD1. Germline V gene sequence: CDR1 MNHEY, CDR2 SVGAGI. The V segment lost 0 bases and the J segment 1 base; nucleotides outside the gene matches: 2. This CDR3 region has 15 residues. The CDR3 region has the DNA TGTGCCAGCAGTTACTCACAGGGGATCCAAGAGACCCAGTACTTC. Translation gives CASSYSQGIQETQYF.

The chain couples TRBV10-2 to TRBJ2-2; weak D call: TRBD1 (6 bases). The CDR3 is 15 residues long. The germline V gene encodes CDR1 WSHSY and CDR2 SAAADI. The ends were cut back, 5 bases at V and 2 bases at J, with 12 bases in the middle. CDR3 sequence: CASSSYGTNTGELFF. In nucleotides, the CDR3 is TGCGCCAGCAGTTCCTACGGGACAAACACCGGGGAGCTGTTTTTT.

This clonotype has only one observation. The J gene is TRBJ2-3, the V gene TRBV7-8, with TRBD2 matching over 11 bases. The CDR3 consists of 19 residues. Per germline, CDR1 SGHVS and CDR2 FQNEAQ. With V trimmed by 2 bases and J by 3 bases, 13 bases remained unmatched. CDR3 amino acids: CASSLWVRLAGGKTDTQYF. Written as DNA, the CDR3 is TGTGCCAGCAGCTTATGGGTTCGGCTAGCGGGGGGAAAGACAGATACGCAGTATTTT.

This clonotype came up many times. The chain is built from TRBV12-3 or TRBV12-4 and TRBJ2-3, with TRBD1 matching 7 bases. Losses at the gene ends were 3 bases for V and 5 bases for J; bases not matched to a gene: 5. CDR3 length: 14 residues. CDR3 loop: CASSFPGTVDTQYF. DNA of the CDR3: TGTGCCAGCAGTTTTCCCGGGACAGTAGATACGCAGTATTTT.

This clonotype was counted a few times. The chain uses TRBV30 and TRBJ2-1; 10 bases are shared with TRBD2. Germline V lookup: CDR1 GTSNPN, CDR2 SVGIG (reference sequence). The CDR3 has 16 amino acids. CDR3 residues: CAPGGTSGASYNEQFF. For the CDR3, the DNA is TGTGCACCCGGAGGTACTAGCGGGGCCTCCTACAATGAGCAGTTCTTC.

Many counts were recorded for this clonotype. This chain connects TRBV2 to TRBJ2-1, with TRBD1 identical over 9 bases. V dropped 6 bases and J dropped 3; count of bases not matched to a gene: 6. Germline V gene lookup returns CDR1 SNHLY and CDR2 FYNNEI. The CDR3 runs 15 residues. The CDR3 loop is CASRGRDRDYNEQFF. For the CDR3, the DNA is TGTGCCAGCAGAGGCCGGGACAGGGACTACAATGAGCAGTTCTTC.

The gene calls are TRBV20-1 and TRBJ1-5; 11 nucleotides match TRBD1. Germline V gene data show CDR1 as DFQATT and CDR2 as SNEGSKA (reference sequence). V shed 5 bases and J 6 bases; nucleotides not matched to a gene: 6. The CDR3 has 14 residues. CDR3 region: CSAQSGTGGQPQHF. The CDR3 DNA sequence: TGCAGTGCTCAATCCGGGACAGGGGGTCAGCCCCAGCATTTT.

This clonotype was observed a handful of times. The rearrangement uses TRBV20-1 and TRBJ1-1; D is undetermined. Germline V gene data show CDR1 as DFQATT and CDR2 as SNEGSKA (reference sequence). Trimming removed 0 bases at V and 5 bases at J, with 22 bases between. The CDR3 loop spans 17 amino acids. In DNA form, the CDR3 reads TGCAGTGCTAGAGATTTGAGAGATACCAGGACGGGAACTGAAGCTTTCTTT. Translating it yields CSARDLRDTRTGTEAFF.